The next 10 T cell receptor beta chains were all read from a single sample in a study of post-analysis software for immune sequencing data. Whole-study results and caveats: TRBV segments more frequent in patients than in controls numbered about 5 and included TRBV5-6, TRBV5-1 and TRBV20-1.

Their antigens are not known. Researchers reported that TCR beta cDNA libraries carried unique molecular identifiers. MiXCR, applied by TCRdb to the PCR reads, yields one record per CDR3 protein. The repertoire holds hundreds of thousands of distinct CDR3 sequences, 25% to 30% seen once, with 0.5% to 0.6% in the top ten. Sequencing was carried out using blood. All receptors come from a girl under 18 with multiple sclerosis.

V is TRBV18 and J is TRBJ2-7; D is perhaps TRBD1 (6 bases). The CDR3 totals 12 residues. In germline, CDR1 is KGHSH, CDR2 LQKENI. V lost 6 bases and J lost 6, with 12 bases in between. CDR3 protein: CASSQQGSEQYF. Written as DNA, the CDR3 is TGTGCCAGCTCCCAACAGGGAAGCGAGCAGTACTTC.

A few counts support this clonotype. V gene TRBV7-2 combines with J gene TRBJ2-5; 8 nucleotides align to TRBD1. With 0 bases clipped from V and 5 bases from J, the junction kept 8 bases outside the gene matches. The CDR3 spans 16 residues. From germline, CDR1 is SGHTA and CDR2 FQGNSA. The chain's CDR3 is CASSLAAQGATETQYF. The CDR3 nucleotides read TGTGCCAGCAGCTTAGCGGCGCAGGGGGCTACGGAGACCCAGTACTTC.

V usage is TRBV11-2 and J usage is TRBJ1-1, with D possibly TRBD1 on 5 matching bases. This CDR3 is built from 17 residues. Germline CDR1 is SGHAT and CDR2 is FQNNGV. Trimming took off 0 bases at V and 0 bases at J, with 14 bases between the two ends. CDR3 DNA sequence: TGTGCCAGCAGCTTAGAGTTCCGGGGCCCATTGAACACTGAAGCTTTCTTT. The encoded protein is CASSLEFRGPLNTEAFF.

Comment on this clonotype: One junction end does not reproduce the germline sequence, and a read error may be involved. The gene calls are TRBV5-1 and TRBJ2-7; TRBD1 is a possible D gene (6 bases). The CDR3 is 15 amino acids. The germline CDR1 and CDR2 sequences are SGHRS and YFSETQ. CDR3 amino acids: CASSLATGPFYEQDF. As DNA, the CDR3 is TGCGCCAGCAGCTTGGCGACAGGCCCCTTCTACGAGCAGGACTTC.

This clonotype was counted a few times. Here the CDR3 reads CASSVEGAPYEQYF. For the CDR3, the DNA is TGTGCCAGCAGCGTAGAGGGGGCCCCCTACGAGCAGTACTTC. The chain carries TRBV9 and TRBJ2-7; 7 bases match TRBD1. The CDR3 is made up of 14 amino acids. CDR1 is SGDLS, CDR2 YYNGEE, per germline. The J segment lost 2 bases and the V segment lost 0 bases, leaving 2 bases of the junction unmatched.

This clonotype was seen a handful of times. The V and J genes are TRBV11-1 and TRBJ2-5; 9 bases fit TRBD1. Germline V gene data show CDR1 as SGHAT and CDR2 as FQDESV (reference sequence). The CDR3 is 15 residues long. With V trimmed by 5 bases and J by 5 bases, 9 bases remained unmatched. DNA of the CDR3: TGTGCCAGCAGCCCACCGGGACAGGGACACGAGACCCAGTACTTC. Amino acid sequence: CASSPPGQGHETQYF.

This clonotype has just one count. V gene TRBV29-1 combines with J gene TRBJ2-7; 7 nucleotides agree with TRBD2. This CDR3 spans 13 amino acids. V dropped 6 bases and J dropped 2; count of bases not matched to a gene: 7. The germline V gene encodes CDR1 SQVTM and CDR2 ANQGSEA. CDR3 bases: TGCAGCGTCGTTCCGAGCGGGACCTACGAGCAGTACTTC. Protein sequence: CSVVPSGTYEQYF.

A few counts support this clonotype. The chain employs TRBV6-1 and TRBJ2-7; 10 bases align to TRBD2. The CDR3 runs to 17 residues. Germline V gene sequence: CDR1 MNHNS, CDR2 SASEGT. After removal of 5 bases from V and 2 bases from J, the junction contained 12 bases not matched to a gene. CDR3 sequence reads: CASSPSLAGPPPYEQYF. The CDR3 DNA reads as TGTGCCAGCAGTCCCTCACTAGCGGGACCGCCTCCCTACGAGCAGTACTTC.

V is TRBV5-6 and J is TRBJ1-2, with D unclear. The CDR3 is 14 residues long. Trimming removed 2 bases from V and 4 bases from J, with 12 bases in between. The germline V gene encodes CDR1 SGHDT and CDR2 YYEEEE. The CDR3 DNA is TGTGCCAGCAGCTTTTATGACGGAGGCTATGGCTACACCTTC. It codes for CASSFYDGGYGYTF.

This clonotype was observed a handful of times. The CDR3 sequence: CSVDRTAMNTEAFF. The DNA for the CDR3 is TGCAGCGTTGACAGAACAGCAATGAACACTGAAGCTTTCTTT. This chain uses TRBV29-1 with TRBJ1-1; no definite D call. The CDR3 is made up of 14 amino acids. CDR1 and CDR2 from the germline V gene are SQVTM and ANQGSEA. The V and J ends lost 3 bases and 0 bases respectively, with 11 bases between them.